The 19 T cell receptor beta chains in this list originate from one sample, sequenced in a study of early T cells in non-severe SARS-CoV-2 infection. In TCRdb, the 5' RACE reads were re-called with MiXCR into one record per CDR3 protein. The data contain about 66,000 distinct CDR3 sequences, about 13% of them seen just once; the ten biggest clones take up roughly 8%. The sequencing input was whole blood. The receptors here all came from an adult who was a healthcare worker with PCR-confirmed SARS-CoV-2 infection or an uninfected control (not recorded which).

This clonotype has only a few counts. This chain uses TRBV5-1 with TRBJ2-2; 13 bases agree with TRBD2. The junction had 4 bases not matched to a gene; V was cut back by 4 bases and J by 4 bases. The CDR3 is 16 amino acids. Looked up from germline, CDR1 is SGHRS and CDR2 is YFSETQ. The CDR3 bases are TGCGCCAGCAGCCCAAGGACTAGCGGGGGCACCGGGGAGCTGTTTTTT. Protein sequence: CASSPRTSGGTGELFF.

This clonotype has ten or more counts. This chain uses TRBV11-2 with TRBJ2-5; no reliable D call. CDR3 length equals 14 residues. V lost 1 base, J lost 5 bases, and 11 bases lay in between. Germline CDR1 SGHAT, CDR2 FQNNGV. This CDR3 reads CASSLGTATETQYF. As DNA, the CDR3 is TGTGCCAGCAGCTTAGGGACCGCGACGGAGACCCAGTACTTC.

This chain joins TRBV29-1 and TRBJ1-3; TRBD1 might be the D (6 bases). The germline V gene encodes CDR1 SQVTM and CDR2 ANQGSEA. The CDR3 spans 14 residues. Trimming took off 6 bases at V and 2 bases at J, with 14 bases between the two ends. This CDR3 reads CSVGGDKAGNTIYF. The CDR3 bases are TGCAGCGTGGGAGGGGACAAGGCTGGAAACACCATATATTTT.

The genes are TRBV7-3 and TRBJ2-1; 9 bases fit TRBD2. Trimming cost V 5 bases and J 4 bases; bases outside gene matches: 6. Per the germline V gene, CDR1 is SGHTA and CDR2 is FQGTGA. The CDR3 consists of 15 residues. The CDR3 reads CASSNSGGYYNEQFF. As DNA, the CDR3 is TGTGCCAGCAGCAATAGCGGGGGATATTACAATGAGCAGTTCTTC.

At least ten counts were recorded for this clonotype. The chain recombines TRBV7-2 with TRBJ2-7; the D gene is possibly TRBD2 (6 bases). This CDR3 is built from 15 residues. Germline V gene sequence: CDR1 SGHTA, CDR2 FQGNSA. V was shortened by 5 bases and J by 0 bases, with 14 bases between the two germline ends. The CDR3 sequence: CASSISGQSSYEQYF. In nucleotides, the CDR3 is TGTGCCAGCAGCATCAGCGGGCAAAGCTCCTACGAGCAGTACTTC.

This clonotype was counted a few times. V is TRBV5-1 and J is TRBJ1-2, with unresolved D. The CDR3 totals 14 residues. With 4 bases removed from V and 0 bases from J, the gap between germline ends came to 10 bases. Germline-derived CDR1 and CDR2 are SGHRS and YFSETQ. The CDR3 is CASSPDEANYGYTF. As DNA, the CDR3 is TGCGCCAGCAGCCCGGACGAAGCTAACTATGGCTACACCTTC. Filled out from reference TRBV5-1 and TRBJ1-2, the complete variable domain reads KAGVTQTPRYLIKTRGQQVTLSCSPISGHRSVSWYQQTPGQGLQFLFEYFSETQRNKGNFPGRFSGRQFSNSRSEMNVSTLELGDSALYLCASSPDEANYGYTFGSGTRLTVV.

In its sample, this clonotype was seen a few times. The CDR3 region has the DNA TGCAGTGCTGCCGGAGGACAGGGCGGCACAGATACGCAGTATTTT. Residues: CSAAGGQGGTDTQYF. This chain connects TRBV20-1 to TRBJ2-3; 8 nucleotides align to TRBD1. This CDR3 is 15 amino acids long. The ends lost 5 bases at V and 1 base at J; junction bases unmatched: 8. From germline, CDR1 is DFQATT and CDR2 SNEGSKA (reference sequence).

In its sample, this clonotype was seen a few times. The chain employs TRBV12-1 and TRBJ2-2; the table calls TRBD2, which could not be checked here. TRBV12-1 is termed a pseudogene. The CDR3 totals 18 residues. The CDR3: CASSFLGKTSGSFGELFF. As DNA, the CDR3 is TGTGCCAGCAGCTTTTTGGGAAAGACTAGCGGGAGTTTCGGGGAGCTGTTTTTT.

This sequence joins TRBV19 and TRBJ2-5; possible D gene TRBD1, 6 bases. The CDR3 length is 14 residues. The V end was cut by 3 bases, the J end by 1 base, with 9 bases between. From germline, CDR1 is LNHDA and CDR2 SQIVND (reference sequence). CDR3: CASSIWGLQETQYF. DNA for the CDR3: TGTGCCAGTAGTATTTGGGGGCTCCAAGAGACCCAGTACTTC.

This clonotype was detected a few times. This chain links TRBV23-1 with TRBJ2-1, with a possible D match to TRBD2 (5 bases). TRBV23-1 is placed among ORFs of uncertain function. The CDR3 length is 14 residues. For the CDR3, the DNA is TGCGCAAATACTTGGGAGTCGAACTACAATGAGCAGTTCTTC. Translating it yields CANTWESNYNEQFF.

Ten or more counts support this clonotype. J is TRBJ2-2 and V is TRBV12-3 or TRBV12-4; D ambiguous. The V gene lost 2 bases and the J gene lost 7 bases, with 2 bases spanning the gap. The CDR3 covers 11 residues. CDR3 sequence: CASSLRGELFF. For the CDR3, the DNA is TGTGCCAGCAGTTTACGCGGGGAGCTGTTTTTT.

This clonotype was picked up many times. This sequence joins TRBV24-1 and TRBJ2-2; D is ambiguous. With 1 base removed from V and 4 bases from J, the gap between germline ends came to 3 bases. The germline gives CDR1 KGHDR, CDR2 SFDVKD. This CDR3 comprises 13 residues. The CDR3 is CATSDFGTGELFF. In DNA form, the CDR3 reads TGTGCCACCAGTGATTTTGGCACCGGGGAGCTGTTTTTT.

The chain recombines TRBV20-1 with TRBJ2-1; D gene unclear. This CDR3 has 10 amino acids. Germline CDR1 DFQATT, CDR2 SNEGSKA (reference sequence). Trimming stripped 5 bases from V and 5 bases from J, with 4 bases between. CDR3 sequence: CSAANNEQFF. CDR3 nucleotides: TGCAGTGCTGCGAACAATGAGCAGTTCTTC.

The J gene is TRBJ1-3, the V gene TRBV6-5, with unresolved D. Germline-derived CDR1 and CDR2 are MNHEY and SVGAGI. This CDR3 region has 14 residues. The ends were cut back, 0 bases at V and 8 bases at J, with 11 bases in the middle. CDR3 loop: CASSYSIWGDTIYF. In nucleotides, the CDR3 is TGTGCCAGCAGTTACTCGATCTGGGGAGACACCATATATTTT.

This clonotype was seen more than once but under ten times. This chain joins TRBV27 and TRBJ1-6; tentative D call: TRBD1 (6 bases). Trimming removed 7 bases from V and 5 bases from J, with 15 bases in between. The germline CDR1 and CDR2 sequences are MNHEY and SMNVEV (reference sequence). This CDR3 has 15 residues. CDR3 sequence: CASTARQANNSPLHF. The CDR3 bases are TGTGCCAGCACCGCCAGACAGGCGAATAATTCACCCCTCCACTTT.

As DNA, the CDR3 is TGTGCCAGCAGCCAAGCGGCTAGCGGGAACCAAGAGACCCAGTACTTC. It encodes CASSQAASGNQETQYF. This chain connects TRBV4-2 to TRBJ2-5; TRBD2 aligns across 9 bases. The V segment lost 1 base and the J segment 0 bases; nucleotides outside the gene matches: 3. Germline lookup yields CDR1 LGHNA and CDR2 YNFKEQ. The CDR3 spans 16 residues.

This clonotype has just a few counts. The chain joins TRBV7-2 to TRBJ2-7, with TRBD2 matching 7 bases. V lost 4 bases to trimming and J lost 5 bases; unmatched junction nucleotides: 5. This CDR3 comprises 13 residues. The germline V gene encodes CDR1 SGHTA and CDR2 FQGNSA. DNA of the CDR3: TGTGCCAGCAGCTACCCAGGACTAGACGAGCAGTACTTC. Protein: CASSYPGLDEQYF.

The chain links TRBV5-3 to TRBJ1-5, with D possibly being TRBD1 (5 bases). TRBV5-3 is classed as an ORF, of uncertain function. This CDR3 is built from 18 residues. Between the trimmed V and J ends, which lost 0 bases and 2 bases, there was a span of 18 bases. CDR3 sequence: CARSLDLPPGSGNQPQHF. The CDR3 DNA reads TGTGCCAGAAGCTTGGATCTACCGCCAGGGTCGGGCAATCAGCCCCAGCATTTT.

The chain carries TRBV20-1 and TRBJ2-4; 13 nucleotides match TRBD2. Losses at the gene ends were 3 bases for V and 8 bases for J; bases not matched to a gene: 4. This CDR3 is built from 14 residues. Looked up from germline, CDR1 is DFQATT and CDR2 is SNEGSKA (reference sequence). CDR3: CSARLGLAGDIQYF. The CDR3 DNA is TGCAGTGCTAGGCTTGGACTAGCGGGGGACATTCAGTACTTC.